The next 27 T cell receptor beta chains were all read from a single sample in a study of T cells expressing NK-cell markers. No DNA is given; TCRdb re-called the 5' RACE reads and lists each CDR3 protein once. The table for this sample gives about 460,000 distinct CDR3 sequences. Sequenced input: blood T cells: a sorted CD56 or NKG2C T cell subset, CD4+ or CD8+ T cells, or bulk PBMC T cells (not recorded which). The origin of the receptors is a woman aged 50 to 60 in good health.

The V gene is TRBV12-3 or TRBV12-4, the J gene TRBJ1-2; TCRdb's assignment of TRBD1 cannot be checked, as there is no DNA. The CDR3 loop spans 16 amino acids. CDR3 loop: CASSSLTGRVSYGYTF.

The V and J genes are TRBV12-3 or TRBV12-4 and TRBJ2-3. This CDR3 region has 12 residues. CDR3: CASSSSTDTQYF.

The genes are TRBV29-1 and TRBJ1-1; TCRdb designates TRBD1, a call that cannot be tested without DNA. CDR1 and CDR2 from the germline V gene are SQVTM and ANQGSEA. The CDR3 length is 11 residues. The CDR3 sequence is CSVRGQGEAFF. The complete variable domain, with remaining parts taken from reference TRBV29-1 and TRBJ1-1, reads SAVISQKPSRDICQRGTSLTIQCQVDSQVTMMFWYRQQPGQSLTLIATANQGSEATYESGFVIDKFPISRPNLTFSTLTVSNMSPEDSSIYLCSVRGQGEAFFGQGTRLTVV.

CDR3 region: CASSPTSGLAGGHEQFF. This chain connects TRBV3-1 to TRBJ2-1; TCRdb calls TRBD2, which cannot be checked without DNA. The germline gives CDR1 LGHDT, CDR2 YNNKEL (reference sequence). This CDR3 is built from 17 residues.

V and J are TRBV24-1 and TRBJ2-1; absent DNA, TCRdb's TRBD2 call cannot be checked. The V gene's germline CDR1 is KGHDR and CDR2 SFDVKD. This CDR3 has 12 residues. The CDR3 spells CATSALAGKQFF.

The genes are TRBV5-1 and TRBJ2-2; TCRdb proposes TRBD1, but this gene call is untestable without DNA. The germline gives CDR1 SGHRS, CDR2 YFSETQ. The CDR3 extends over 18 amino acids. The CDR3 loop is CASSPKPQGTTNTGELFF. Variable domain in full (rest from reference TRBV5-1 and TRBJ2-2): KAGVTQTPRYLIKTRGQQVTLSCSPISGHRSVSWYQQTPGQGLQFLFEYFSETQRNKGNFPGRFSGRQFSNSRSEMNVSTLELGDSALYLCASSPKPQGTTNTGELFFGEGSRLTVL.

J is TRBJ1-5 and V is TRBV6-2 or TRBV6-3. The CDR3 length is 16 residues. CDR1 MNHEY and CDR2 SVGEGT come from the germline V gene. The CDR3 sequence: CASSYSRGEGYQPQHF.

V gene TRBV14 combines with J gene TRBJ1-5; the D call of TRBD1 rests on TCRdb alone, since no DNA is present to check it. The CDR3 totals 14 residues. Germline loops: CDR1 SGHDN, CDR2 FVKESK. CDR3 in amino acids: CASSQGQGELPQHF.

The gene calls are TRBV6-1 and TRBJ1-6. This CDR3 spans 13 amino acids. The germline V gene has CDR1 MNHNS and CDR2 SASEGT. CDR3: CASSDSDLLGPHF.

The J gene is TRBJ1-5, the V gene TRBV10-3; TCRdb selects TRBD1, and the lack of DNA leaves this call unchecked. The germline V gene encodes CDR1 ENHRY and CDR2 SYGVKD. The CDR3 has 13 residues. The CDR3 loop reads CAIAGTANQPQHF.

CDR3 protein: CASSRSPAGTGELFF. The chain uses TRBV6-5 and TRBJ2-2; without DNA, the TCRdb call of TRBD2 cannot be checked. The CDR3 has 15 amino acids. Germline loops: CDR1 MNHEY, CDR2 SVGAGI.

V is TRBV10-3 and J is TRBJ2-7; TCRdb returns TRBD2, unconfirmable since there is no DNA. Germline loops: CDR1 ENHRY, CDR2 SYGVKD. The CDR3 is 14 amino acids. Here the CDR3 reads CAISVLGEGYEQYF.

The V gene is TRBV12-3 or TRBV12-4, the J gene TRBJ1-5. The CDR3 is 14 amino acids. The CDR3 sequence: CASSLVLERQPQHF.

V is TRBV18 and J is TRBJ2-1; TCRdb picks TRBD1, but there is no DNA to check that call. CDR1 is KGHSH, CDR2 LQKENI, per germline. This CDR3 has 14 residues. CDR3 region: CASSPRQANNEQFF.

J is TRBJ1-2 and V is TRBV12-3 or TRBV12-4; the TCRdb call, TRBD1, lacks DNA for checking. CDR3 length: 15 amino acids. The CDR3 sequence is CASSLPPTGNYGYTF.

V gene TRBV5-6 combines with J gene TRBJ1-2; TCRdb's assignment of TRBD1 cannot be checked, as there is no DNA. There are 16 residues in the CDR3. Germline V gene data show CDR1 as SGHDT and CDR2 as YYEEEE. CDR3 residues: CASSLAGAGINYGYTF.

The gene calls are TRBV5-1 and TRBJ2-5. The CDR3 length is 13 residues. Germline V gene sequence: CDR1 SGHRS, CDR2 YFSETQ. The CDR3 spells CASSLGFQETQYF.

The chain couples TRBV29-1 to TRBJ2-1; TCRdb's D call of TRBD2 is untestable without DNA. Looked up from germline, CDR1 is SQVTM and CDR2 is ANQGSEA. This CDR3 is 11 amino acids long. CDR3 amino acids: CSVGIGPEQFF.

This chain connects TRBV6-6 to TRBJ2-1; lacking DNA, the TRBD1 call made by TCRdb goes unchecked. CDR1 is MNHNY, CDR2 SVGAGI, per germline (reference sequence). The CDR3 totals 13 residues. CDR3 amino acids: CASRSTSTGEQFF.

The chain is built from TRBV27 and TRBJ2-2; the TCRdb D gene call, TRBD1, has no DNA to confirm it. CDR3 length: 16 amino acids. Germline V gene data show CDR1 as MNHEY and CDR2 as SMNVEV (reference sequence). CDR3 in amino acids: CASSLIQGANTGELFF.

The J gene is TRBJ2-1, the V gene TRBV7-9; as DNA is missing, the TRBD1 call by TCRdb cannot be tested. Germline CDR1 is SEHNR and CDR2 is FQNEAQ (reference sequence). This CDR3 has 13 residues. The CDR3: CASRSNTGDEQFF.

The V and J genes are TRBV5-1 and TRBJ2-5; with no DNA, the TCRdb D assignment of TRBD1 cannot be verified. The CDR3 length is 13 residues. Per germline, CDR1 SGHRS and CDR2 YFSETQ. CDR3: CASSPGLVETQYF. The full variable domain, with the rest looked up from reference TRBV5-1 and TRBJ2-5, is KAGVTQTPRYLIKTRGQQVTLSCSPISGHRSVSWYQQTPGQGLQFLFEYFSETQRNKGNFPGRFSGRQFSNSRSEMNVSTLELGDSALYLCASSPGLVETQYFGPGTRLLVL.

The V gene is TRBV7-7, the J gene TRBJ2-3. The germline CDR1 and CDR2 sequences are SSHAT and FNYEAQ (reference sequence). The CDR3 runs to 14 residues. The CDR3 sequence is CASSLDGTTDTQYF.

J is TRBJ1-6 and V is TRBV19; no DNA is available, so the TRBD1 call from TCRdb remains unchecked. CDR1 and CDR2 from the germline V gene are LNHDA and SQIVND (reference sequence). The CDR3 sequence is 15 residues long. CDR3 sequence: CASTYSGTANSPLHF. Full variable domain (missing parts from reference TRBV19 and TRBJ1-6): DGGITQSPKYLFRKEGQNVTLSCEQNLNHDAMYWYRQDPGQGLRLIYYSQIVNDFQKGDIAEGYSVSREKKESFPLTVTSAQKNPTAFYLCASTYSGTANSPLHFGNGTRLTVT.

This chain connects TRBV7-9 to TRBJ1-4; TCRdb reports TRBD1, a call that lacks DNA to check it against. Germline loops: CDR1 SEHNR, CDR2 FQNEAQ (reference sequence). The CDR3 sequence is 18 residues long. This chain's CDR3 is CASRARDRGTKNNEKLFF.

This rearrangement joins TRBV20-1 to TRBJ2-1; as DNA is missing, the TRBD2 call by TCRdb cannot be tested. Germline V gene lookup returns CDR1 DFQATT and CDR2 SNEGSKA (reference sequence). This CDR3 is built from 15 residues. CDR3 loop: CSARDRASGIREQFF.

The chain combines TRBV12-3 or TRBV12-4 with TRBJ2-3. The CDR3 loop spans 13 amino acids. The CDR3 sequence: CASRGANTDTQYF.